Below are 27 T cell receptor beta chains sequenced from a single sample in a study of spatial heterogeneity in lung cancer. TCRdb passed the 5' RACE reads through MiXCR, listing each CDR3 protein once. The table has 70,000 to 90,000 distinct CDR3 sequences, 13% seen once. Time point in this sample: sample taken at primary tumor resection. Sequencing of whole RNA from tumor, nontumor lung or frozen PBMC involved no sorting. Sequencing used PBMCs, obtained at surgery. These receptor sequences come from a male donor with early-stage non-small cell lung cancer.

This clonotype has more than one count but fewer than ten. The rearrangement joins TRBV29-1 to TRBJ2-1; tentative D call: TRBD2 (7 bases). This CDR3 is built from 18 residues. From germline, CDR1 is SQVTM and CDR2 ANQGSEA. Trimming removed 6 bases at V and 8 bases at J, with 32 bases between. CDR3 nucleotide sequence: TGCAGCGTGGGCAACCCAACTGGACGGCGGGGGCACATCTATGAGCAGTTCTTC. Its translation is CSVGNPTGRRGHIYEQFF.

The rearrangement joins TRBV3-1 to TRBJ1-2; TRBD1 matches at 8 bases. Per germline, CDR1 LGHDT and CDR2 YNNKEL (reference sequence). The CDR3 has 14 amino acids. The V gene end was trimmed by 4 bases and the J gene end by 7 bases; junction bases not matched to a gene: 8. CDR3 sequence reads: CASSPLGQGSGYTF. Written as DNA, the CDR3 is TGTGCCAGCAGCCCGTTAGGACAGGGTTCTGGCTACACCTTC.

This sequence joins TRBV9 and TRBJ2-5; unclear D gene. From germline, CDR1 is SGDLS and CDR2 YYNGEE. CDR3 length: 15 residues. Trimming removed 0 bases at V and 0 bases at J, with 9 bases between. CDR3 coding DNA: TGTGCCAGCAGCGTAGCAACAGCGTACCAAGAGACCCAGTACTTC. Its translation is CASSVATAYQETQYF. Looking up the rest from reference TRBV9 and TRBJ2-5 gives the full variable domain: DSGVTQTPKHLITATGQRVTLRCSPRSGDLSVYWYQQSLDQGLQFLIQYYNGEERAKGNILERFSAQQFPDLHSELNLSSLELGDSALYFCASSVATAYQETQYFGPGTRLLVL.

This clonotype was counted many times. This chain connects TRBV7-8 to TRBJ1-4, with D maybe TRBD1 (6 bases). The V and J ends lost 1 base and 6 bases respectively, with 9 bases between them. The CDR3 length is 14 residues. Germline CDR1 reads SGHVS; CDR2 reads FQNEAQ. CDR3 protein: CASSLVGGDEKLFF. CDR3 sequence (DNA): TGTGCCAGCAGCTTAGTGGGGGGCGATGAAAAACTGTTTTTT.

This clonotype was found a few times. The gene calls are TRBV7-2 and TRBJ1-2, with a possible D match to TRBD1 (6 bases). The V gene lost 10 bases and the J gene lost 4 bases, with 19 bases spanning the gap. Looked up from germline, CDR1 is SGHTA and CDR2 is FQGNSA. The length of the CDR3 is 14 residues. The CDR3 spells CANPTRGGTYGYTF. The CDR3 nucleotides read TGTGCCAACCCTACCCGGGGGGGCACCTATGGCTACACCTTC. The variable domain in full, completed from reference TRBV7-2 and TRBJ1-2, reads GAGVSQSPSNKVTEKGKDVELRCDPISGHTALYWYRQSLGQGLEFLIYFQGNSAPDKSGLPSDRFSAERTGGSVSTLTIQRTQQEDSAVYLCANPTRGGTYGYTFGSGTRLTVV.

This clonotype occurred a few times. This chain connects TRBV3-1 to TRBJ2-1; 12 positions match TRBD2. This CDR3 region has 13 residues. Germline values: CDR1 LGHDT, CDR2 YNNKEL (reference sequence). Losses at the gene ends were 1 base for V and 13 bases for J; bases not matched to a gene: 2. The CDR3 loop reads CASSQGLAGAQFF. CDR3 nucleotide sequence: TGTGCCAGCAGCCAAGGACTAGCGGGAGCTCAGTTCTTC.

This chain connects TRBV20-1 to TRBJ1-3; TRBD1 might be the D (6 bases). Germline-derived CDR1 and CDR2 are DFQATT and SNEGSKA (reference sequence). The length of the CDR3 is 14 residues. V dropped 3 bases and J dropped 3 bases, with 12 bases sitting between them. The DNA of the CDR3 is TGCAGTGCTAGGAGGGGGAGTTTTGGAAACACCATATATTTT. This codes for CSARRGSFGNTIYF.

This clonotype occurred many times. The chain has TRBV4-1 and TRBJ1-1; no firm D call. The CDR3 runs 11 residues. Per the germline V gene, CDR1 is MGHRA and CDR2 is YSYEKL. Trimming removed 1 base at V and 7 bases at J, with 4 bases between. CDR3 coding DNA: TGCGCCAGCAGCCAAGGTATTGAAGCTTTCTTT. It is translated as CASSQGIEAFF.

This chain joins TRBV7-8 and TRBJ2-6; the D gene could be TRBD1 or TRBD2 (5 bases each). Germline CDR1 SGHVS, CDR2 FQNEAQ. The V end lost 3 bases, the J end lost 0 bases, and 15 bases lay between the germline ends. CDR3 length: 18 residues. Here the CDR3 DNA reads TGTGCCAGCAGCTTCCGGGGACGACGAGTCTCTGGGGCCAACGTCCTGACTTTC. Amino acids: CASSFRGRRVSGANVLTF.

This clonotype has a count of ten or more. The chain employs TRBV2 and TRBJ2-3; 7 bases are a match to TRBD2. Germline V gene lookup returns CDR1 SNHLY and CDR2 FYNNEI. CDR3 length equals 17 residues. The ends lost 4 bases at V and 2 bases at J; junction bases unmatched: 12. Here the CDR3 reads CASSGEGPGTLTDTQYF. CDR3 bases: TGTGCCAGCAGTGGGGAGGGCCCCGGAACACTCACAGATACGCAGTATTTT.

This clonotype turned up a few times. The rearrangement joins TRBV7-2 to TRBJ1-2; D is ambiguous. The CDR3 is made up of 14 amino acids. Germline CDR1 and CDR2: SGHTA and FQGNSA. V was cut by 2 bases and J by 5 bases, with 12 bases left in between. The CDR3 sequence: CASSLLLPAYGYTF. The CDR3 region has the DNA TGTGCCAGCAGCTTACTCCTGCCAGCTTATGGCTACACCTTC.

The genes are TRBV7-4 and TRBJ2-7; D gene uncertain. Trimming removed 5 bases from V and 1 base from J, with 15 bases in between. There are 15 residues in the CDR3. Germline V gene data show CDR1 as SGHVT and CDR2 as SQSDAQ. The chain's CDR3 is CASSPRGGYSYEQYF. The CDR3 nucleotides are TGTGCCAGCAGCCCCCGCGGCGGATATTCCTACGAGCAGTACTTC.

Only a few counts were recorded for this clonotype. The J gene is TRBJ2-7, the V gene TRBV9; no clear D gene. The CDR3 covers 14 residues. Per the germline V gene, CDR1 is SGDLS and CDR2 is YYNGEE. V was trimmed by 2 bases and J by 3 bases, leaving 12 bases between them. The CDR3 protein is CASSVEPNYYEQYF. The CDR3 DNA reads TGTGCCAGCAGCGTGGAACCCAATTACTACGAGCAGTACTTC.

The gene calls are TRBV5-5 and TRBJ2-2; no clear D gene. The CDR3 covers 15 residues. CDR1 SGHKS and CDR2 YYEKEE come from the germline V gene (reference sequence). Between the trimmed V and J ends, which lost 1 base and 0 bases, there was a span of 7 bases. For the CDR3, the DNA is TGTGCCAGCAGCTTGTACAGCTCGAACACCGGGGAGCTGTTTTTT. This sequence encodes CASSLYSSNTGELFF. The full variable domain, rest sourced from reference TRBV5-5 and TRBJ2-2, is DAGVTQSPTHLIKTRGQQVTLRCSPISGHKSVSWYQQVLGQGPQFIFQYYEKEERGRGNFPDRFSARQFPNYSSELNVNALLLGDSALYLCASSLYSSNTGELFFGEGSRLTVL.

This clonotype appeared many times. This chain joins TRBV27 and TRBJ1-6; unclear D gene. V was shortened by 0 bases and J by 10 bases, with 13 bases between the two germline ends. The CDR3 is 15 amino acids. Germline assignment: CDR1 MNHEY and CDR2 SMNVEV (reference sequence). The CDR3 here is CASSLSAVVRSPLHF. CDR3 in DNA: TGTGCCAGCAGTTTATCCGCGGTAGTTAGATCACCCCTCCACTTT.

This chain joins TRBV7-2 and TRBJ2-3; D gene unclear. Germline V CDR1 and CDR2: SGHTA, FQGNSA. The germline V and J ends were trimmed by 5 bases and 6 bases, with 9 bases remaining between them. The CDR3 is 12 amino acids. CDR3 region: CASSPTLDTQYF. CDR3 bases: TGTGCCAGCAGCCCCACCTTGGATACGCAGTATTTT.

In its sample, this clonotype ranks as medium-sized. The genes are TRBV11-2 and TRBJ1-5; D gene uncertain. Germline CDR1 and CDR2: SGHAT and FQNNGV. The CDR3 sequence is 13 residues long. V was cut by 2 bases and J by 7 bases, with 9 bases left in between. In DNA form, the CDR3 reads TGTGCCAGCAGCTTATCGCAATTCCAGCCCCAGCATTTT. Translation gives CASSLSQFQPQHF.

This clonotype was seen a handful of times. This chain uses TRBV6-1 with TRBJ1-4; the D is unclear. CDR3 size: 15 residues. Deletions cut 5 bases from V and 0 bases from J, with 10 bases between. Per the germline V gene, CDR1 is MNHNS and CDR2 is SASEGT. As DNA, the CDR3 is TGTGCCAGCAGTAGCTACAGCACAACTAATGAAAAACTGTTTTTT. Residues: CASSSYSTTNEKLFF.

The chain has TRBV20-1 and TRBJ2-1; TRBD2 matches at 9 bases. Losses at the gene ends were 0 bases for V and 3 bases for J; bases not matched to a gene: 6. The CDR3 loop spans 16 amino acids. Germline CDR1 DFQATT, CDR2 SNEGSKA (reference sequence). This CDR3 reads CSARDLLAGLYNEQFF. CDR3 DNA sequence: TGCAGTGCTAGAGACTTACTAGCGGGCCTCTACAATGAGCAGTTCTTC.

The CDR3 region is CASSPIAGGPYEQYF. The CDR3 nucleotides are TGTGCCAGCAGCCCTATAGCGGGAGGGCCCTACGAGCAGTACTTC. This chain connects TRBV7-2 to TRBJ2-7, with TRBD2 identical over 11 bases. Germline lookup yields CDR1 SGHTA and CDR2 FQGNSA. The junction had 5 bases not matched to a gene; V was cut back by 5 bases and J by 2 bases. This CDR3 is built from 15 residues.

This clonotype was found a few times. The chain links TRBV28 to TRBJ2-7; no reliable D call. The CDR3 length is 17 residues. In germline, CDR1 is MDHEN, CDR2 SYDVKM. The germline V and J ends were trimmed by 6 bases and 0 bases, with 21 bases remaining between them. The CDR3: CASRPTLLVKSSYEQYF. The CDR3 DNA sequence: TGTGCCAGCAGGCCAACCCTACTTGTGAAAAGCTCCTACGAGCAGTACTTC. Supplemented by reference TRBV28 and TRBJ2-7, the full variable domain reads DVKVTQSSRYLVKRTGEKVFLECVQDMDHENMFWYRQDPGLGLRLIYFSYDVKMKEKGDIPEGYSVSREKKERFSLILESASTNQTSMYLCASRPTLLVKSSYEQYFGPGTRLTVT.

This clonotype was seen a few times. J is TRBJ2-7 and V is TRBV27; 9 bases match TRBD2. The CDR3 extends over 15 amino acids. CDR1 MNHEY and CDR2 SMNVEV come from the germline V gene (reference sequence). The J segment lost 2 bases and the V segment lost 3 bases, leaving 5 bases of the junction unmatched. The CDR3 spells CASSFWLAGTYEQYF. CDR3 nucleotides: TGTGCCAGCAGTTTCTGGCTAGCGGGGACCTACGAGCAGTACTTC.

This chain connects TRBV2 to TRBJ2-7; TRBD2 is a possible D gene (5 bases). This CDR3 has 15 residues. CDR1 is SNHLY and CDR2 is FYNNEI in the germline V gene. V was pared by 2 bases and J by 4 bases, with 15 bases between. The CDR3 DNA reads TGTGCCAGCAGTGAAATCCCAGCGGACGGGTACGAGCAGTACTTC. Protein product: CASSEIPADGYEQYF.

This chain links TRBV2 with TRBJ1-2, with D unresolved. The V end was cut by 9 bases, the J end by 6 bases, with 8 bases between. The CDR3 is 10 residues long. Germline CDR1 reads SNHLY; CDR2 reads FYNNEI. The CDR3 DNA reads TGTGCCAGAATAACGAATGGCTACACCTTC. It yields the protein CARITNGYTF.

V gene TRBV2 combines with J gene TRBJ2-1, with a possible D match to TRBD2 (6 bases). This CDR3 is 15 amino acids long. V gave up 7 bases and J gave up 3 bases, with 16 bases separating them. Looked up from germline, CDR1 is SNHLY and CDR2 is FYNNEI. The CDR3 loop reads CASTPGAPNYNEQFF. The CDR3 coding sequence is TGTGCCAGCACCCCGGGAGCCCCCAACTACAATGAGCAGTTCTTC.

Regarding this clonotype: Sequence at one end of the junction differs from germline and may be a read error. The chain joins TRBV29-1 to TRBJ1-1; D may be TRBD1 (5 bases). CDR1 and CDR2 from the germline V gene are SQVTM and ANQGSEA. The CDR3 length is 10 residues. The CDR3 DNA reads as TGCCGCGTTGCAGAGGGGCGAGCTTTCTTT. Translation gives CRVAEGRAFF.

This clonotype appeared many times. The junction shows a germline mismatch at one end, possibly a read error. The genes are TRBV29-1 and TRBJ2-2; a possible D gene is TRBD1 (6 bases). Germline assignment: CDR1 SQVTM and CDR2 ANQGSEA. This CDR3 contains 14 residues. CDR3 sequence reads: CSVEVQGFTGELFF. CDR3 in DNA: TGCAGCGTAGAAGTACAGGGTTTCACCGGGGAGCTGTTTTTT.